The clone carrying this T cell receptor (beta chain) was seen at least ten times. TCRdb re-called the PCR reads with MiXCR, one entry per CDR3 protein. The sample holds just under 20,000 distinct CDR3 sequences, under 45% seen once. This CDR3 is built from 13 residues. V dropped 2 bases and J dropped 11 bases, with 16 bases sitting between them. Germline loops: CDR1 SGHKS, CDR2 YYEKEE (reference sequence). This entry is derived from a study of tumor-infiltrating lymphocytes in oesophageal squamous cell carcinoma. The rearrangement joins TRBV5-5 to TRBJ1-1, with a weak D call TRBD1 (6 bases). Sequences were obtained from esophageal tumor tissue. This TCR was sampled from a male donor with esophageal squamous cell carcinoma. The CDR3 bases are TGTGCCAGCAGCTTTTTTGGGGGCCATGGGGCTTTCTTT. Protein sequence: CASSFFGGHGAFF.